The subject of this entry is one T cell receptor beta chain. The target antigen is unknown. Sequencing used immunoSEQ multiplex PCR; TCRdb keeps in-frame clones, though not all of them. Here the sample spans a few million clones, around nine tenths being singletons. These data are taken from a study of shared clonotypes between healthy human individuals. Study-level results: A small donor pool kept down the genetic and exposure-history diversity that was represented. Among non-shared clonotypes, generation probabilities were lower than among those shared by all four donors.

Trimming removed 2 bases at V and 1 base at J, with 8 bases between. The CDR3 contains 13 residues. From germline, CDR1 is GTSNPN and CDR2 SVGIG (reference sequence). J is TRBJ1-1 and V is TRBV30; D ambiguous. The sequenced material came from naive CD4+ T cells sorted from blood. Subset reported: CD45RA+ positively selected. The receptor's source is a man between 18 and 29 years old in good health. CDR3 region: CAWSTAENTEAFF. The CDR3 DNA reads as TGTGCCTGGAGTACGGCTGAGAACACTGAAGCTTTCTTT. Using reference TRBV30 and TRBJ1-1 for the parts outside the CDR3, the full variable domain is SQTIHQWPATLVQPVGSPLSLECTVEGTSNPNLYWYRQAAGRGLQLLFYSVGIGQISSEVPQNLSASRPQDRQFILSSKKLLLSDSGFYLCAWSTAENTEAFFGQGTRLTVV.